This T cell receptor beta chain was captured in a study of blood T cells in healthy people across ages. The wider study: About one barcoded beta molecule per two T cells was the capture yield of template switching. Study results and caveats: A conclusive naive versus antigen-experienced comparison was prevented by the unsorted PBMCs. As age increased, TCR beta diversity per million T cells fell in a roughly linear fashion.

Next came a second PCR, run for about 7 to 12 cycles, which used a sample-barcoded 5' primer along with a J-beta primer mix. Each cDNA was tagged by a template-switch adaptor containing 12 random nucleotides. One entry per CDR3 protein results from TCRdb running MiXCR on the 5' RACE reads. The sample records roughly 1.4 million distinct CDR3 sequences, around 59% being singletons. V lost 3 bases to trimming and J lost 9 bases; unmatched junction nucleotides: 12. The CDR3 consists of 15 residues. CDR1 and CDR2 (germline): SGHRS, YFSETQ. In the case of this clonotype: The antigen remains unidentified.

Sequencing was done on a sample of blood. This sequence was found in a man between 18 and 29 years old in good health. The chain couples TRBV5-1 to TRBJ2-1; TRBD2 aligns across 7 bases. DNA for the CDR3: TGCGCCAGCAGCTCCGGGGGGTCTTTTTTGGGTGAGCAGTTCTTC. It yields the protein CASSSGGSFLGEQFF.